This passage covers 5 T cell receptor beta chains from one sample sequenced in a study of T cell responses to AZD1222 COVID-19 vaccine. Using immunoSEQ multiplex PCR, the repertoire was profiled, and TCRdb retains in-frame clones only, with some absent. The sample includes fewer than 200,000 clones, around 90% seen only once; the top ten take approximately 10%. This material consisted of peripheral blood, taken 28 days after the second AZD1222 dose. The source is an adult who received the AZD1222 COVID-19 vaccine.

A single count supports this clone. The chain employs TRBV6-5 and TRBJ2-7; D could derive from TRBD1 or TRBD2 (6 bases each). Germline values: CDR1 MNHEY, CDR2 SVGAGI. The V gene lost 8 bases and the J gene lost 4 bases, with 15 bases spanning the gap. This CDR3 spans 13 amino acids. This chain's CDR3 is CASESTGAYEQYF. DNA for the CDR3: TGTGCCAGCGAGTCTACGGGGGCATACGAGCAGTACTTC.

This clone was detected only once. The V and J genes are TRBV7-6 and TRBJ2-3; 11 positions match TRBD1. Trimming took 2 bases from V and 3 from J; bases not matched to a gene: 4. The length of the CDR3 is 16 residues. CDR1 SGHVS and CDR2 FNYEAQ come from the germline V gene. The CDR3 loop reads CASSLRDRGTTDTQYF. CDR3 bases: TGTGCCAGCAGCTTAAGGGACAGGGGGACGACAGATACGCAGTATTTT.

This clone has only a few counts. The genes are TRBV5-6 and TRBJ2-7, with D possibly being TRBD1 (6 bases). This CDR3 has 14 residues. V was trimmed by 4 bases and J by 2 bases, leaving 13 bases between them. CDR1 is SGHDT, CDR2 YYEEEE, per germline. The CDR3 spells CASSGRQVTYEQYF. CDR3 nucleotide sequence: TGTGCCAGCAGCGGCAGACAGGTCACCTACGAGCAGTACTTC. The full variable domain, completed using reference TRBV5-6 and TRBJ2-7, is DAGVTQSPTHLIKTRGQQVTLRCSPKSGHDTVSWYQQALGQGPQFIFQYYEEEERQRGNFPDRFSGHQFPNYSSELNVNALLLGDSALYLCASSGRQVTYEQYFGPGTRLTVT.

This chain uses TRBV6-1 with TRBJ2-7, with D unclear. This CDR3 has 15 amino acids. Germline assignment: CDR1 MNHNS and CDR2 SASEGT. V was pared by 2 bases and J by 6 bases, with 17 bases between. The CDR3 sequence is CASSERLSSWVEQYF. The DNA for the CDR3 is TGTGCCAGCAGTGAACGGCTTTCCTCTTGGGTCGAGCAGTACTTC.

The V call is TRBV6-6, the J call TRBJ1-3; D gene unclear. The CDR3 consists of 16 residues. CDR1 and CDR2 from the germline V gene are MNHNY and SVGAGI (reference sequence). V was trimmed by 5 bases and J by 0 bases, leaving 14 bases between them. DNA of the CDR3: TGTGCCAGCAGTAAAGGTGTAAGGAGCTCTGGAAACACCATATATTTT. Translating gives CASSKGVRSSGNTIYF.